The T cell receptor (beta chain) under discussion was sequenced for a study of beta chain features in type 1 diabetes. Study background: Sorted cell examination encompassed 85 million to 140 million cells across all samples.

This CDR3 has 16 amino acids. CDR1 is SGDLS and CDR2 is YYNGEE in the germline V gene. The junction had 10 bases not matched to a gene; V was cut back by 3 bases and J by 7 bases. The investigators reverse transcribed all of the isolated RNA, so they sequenced expressed TCRB transcripts. Naive, central memory and regulatory T cell samples came to a mean of roughly 3.6 million reads. Profiled with immunoSEQ multiplex PCR; TCRdb holds only in-frame clones, not every one. The sample holds under 450,000 clones; 11% to 15% are singletons and the top ten take 0.035% to 0.04%. Naive, central memory, regulatory and stem cell-like memory cells within the CD4+ compartment were sorted using CD45RO/CCR7/CD25/CD127/CD95/CD27. As for this clone: Antigen: not known.

General study points: Individuals with type 1 diabetes displayed fewer insertions and more deletions at VDJ junctions.

The chain couples TRBV9 to TRBJ1-4; 9 positions agree with TRBD1. This sequence was found in a man aged 30 to 45 in good health. The sequenced sample consisted of naive CD4+ T cells from blood. The CDR3, as DNA: TGTGCCAGCAGCGCGATACAGGGGGCGTTAGGTGAAAAACTGTTTTTT. It translates to CASSAIQGALGEKLFF.